Below, 18 T cell receptor beta chains from the same sample are listed, as sequenced in a study of blood T cell repertoires in COVID-19. Data came from immunoSEQ multiplex PCR; TCRdb stores just in-frame clones and leaves some out. The sample lists 150,000 or so clones; 87% were seen once. The sequencing input was PBMCs or T cells enriched from blood (not recorded which). Receptor source: a woman between 50 and 59 years old who had recovered from COVID-19.

In its sample, this clone was seen a few times. The V and J genes are TRBV5-6 and TRBJ2-4, with D unresolved. This CDR3 is built from 15 residues. Germline V gene data show CDR1 as SGHDT and CDR2 as YYEEEE. Trimming took off 4 bases at V and 2 bases at J, with 13 bases between the two ends. Written as DNA, the CDR3 is TGTGCCAGCAGCCGCCGCCAGGTTTCCAAAAACATTCAGTACTTC. It codes for CASSRRQVSKNIQYF. The full variable domain, in which reference TRBV5-6 and TRBJ2-4 provide the parts outside the CDR3, is DAGVTQSPTHLIKTRGQQVTLRCSPKSGHDTVSWYQQALGQGPQFIFQYYEEEERQRGNFPDRFSGHQFPNYSSELNVNALLLGDSALYLCASSRRQVSKNIQYFGAGTRLSVL.

The chain carries TRBV10-2 and TRBJ1-1; 7 bases are shared with TRBD1. CDR1 WSHSY and CDR2 SAAADI come from the germline V gene. The J segment lost 2 bases and the V segment lost 7 bases, leaving 10 bases of the junction unmatched. CDR3 size: 15 residues. CDR3 in DNA: TGCGCCAGCACCCTGACAGGGCTAGAAAACACTGAAGCTTTCTTT. Protein: CASTLTGLENTEAFF.

This chain links TRBV6-5 with TRBJ1-2; D might be TRBD1 (5 bases). Germline CDR1 and CDR2: MNHEY and SVGAGI. The V gene lost 6 bases and the J gene lost 5 bases, with 13 bases spanning the gap. The CDR3 length is 13 residues. CDR3 coding DNA: TGTGCCAGCAGCCAGGGAACCTCTTATGGCTACACCTTC. This translates into CASSQGTSYGYTF.

The V call is TRBV11-1, the J call TRBJ1-1; TRBD1 is a possible D gene (5 bases). In germline, CDR1 is SGHAT, CDR2 FQDESV (reference sequence). The CDR3 runs 13 residues. Between the trimmed V and J ends, which lost 3 bases and 1 base, there was a span of 6 bases. The DNA of the CDR3 is TGTGCCAGCAGCTTTCAGGGGAACACTGAAGCTTTCTTT. Translating gives CASSFQGNTEAFF.

Only one count was recorded for this clone. This chain links TRBV14 with TRBJ1-5; 7 bases map to TRBD1. The CDR3 sequence is 14 residues long. Germline CDR1 is SGHDN and CDR2 is FVKESK. The trim removed 3 bases at V and 4 bases at J, leaving 3 bases unmatched. CDR3 bases: TGTGCCAGCAGCCACAGGGGGTGGAATCAGCCCCAGCATTTT. Translated: CASSHRGWNQPQHF.

This clone has more than one count but fewer than ten. Other DNA sequences from this sample encode an identical CDR3 as well. The J gene is TRBJ1-1, the V gene TRBV5-1; the D is unclear. Trimming cost V 0 bases and J 1 base, with 4 bases left between them. Germline loops: CDR1 SGHRS, CDR2 YFSETQ. The CDR3 runs 13 residues. CDR3 in amino acids: CASSLAGNTEAFF. The CDR3 DNA reads as TGCGCCAGCAGCTTGGCGGGGAACACTGAAGCTTTCTTT.

The chain is built from TRBV5-5 and TRBJ2-1; 9 bases are shared with TRBD2. Losses at the gene ends were 4 bases for V and 8 bases for J; bases not matched to a gene: 16. The CDR3 is 17 amino acids. Looked up from germline, CDR1 is SGHKS and CDR2 is YYEKEE (reference sequence). The CDR3 loop is CASSRRSGTSQRDEQFF. The CDR3 DNA follows: TGTGCCAGCAGCCGACGATCCGGGACTAGCCAGAGGGATGAGCAGTTCTTC.

In DNA, the CDR3 is TGCGCCAGCAGCCAGTCCGGCGGGGGGGCGATTAACAATCAGCCCCAGCATTTT. Translated: CASSQSGGGAINNQPQHF. V and J are TRBV4-1 and TRBJ1-5, with D possibly matching TRBD1 (6 bases). With 3 bases removed from V and 3 bases from J, the gap between germline ends came to 21 bases. Per the germline V gene, CDR1 is MGHRA and CDR2 is YSYEKL. CDR3 size: 18 residues.

The chain employs TRBV3-1 (or the pseudogene TRBV3-2) and TRBJ1-4; 9 bases match TRBD1. Germline V gene data show CDR1 as LGHDT and CDR2 as YNNKEL (reference sequence). The junction had 4 bases not matched to a gene; V was cut back by 1 base and J by 10 bases. The CDR3 has 14 amino acids. The CDR3: CASSQAQGAVKLFF. The CDR3 DNA sequence: TGTGCCAGCAGCCAAGCACAGGGGGCAGTAAAACTGTTTTTT.

This chain uses TRBV19 with TRBJ1-5; 12 positions match TRBD1. Germline CDR1 reads LNHDA; CDR2 reads SQIVND (reference sequence). Unmatched junction bases numbered 9, after V lost 5 bases and J lost 4 bases. The CDR3 spans 17 residues. CDR3 region: CASSFKGQGANNQPQHF. The CDR3 nucleotides are TGTGCCAGTAGTTTTAAGGGACAGGGGGCGAATAATCAGCCCCAGCATTTT.

This clone was seen once. The chain couples TRBV19 to TRBJ1-2; a possible D gene is TRBD1 (6 bases). CDR3 length equals 14 residues. The germline gives CDR1 LNHDA, CDR2 SQIVND (reference sequence). V lost 5 bases, J lost 4 bases, and 14 bases lay in between. CDR3 in amino acids: CASSRRRDTYGYTF. The CDR3 DNA follows: TGTGCCAGTAGTCGGCGCCGGGACACCTATGGCTACACCTTC.

The chain has TRBV7-8 and TRBJ2-7, with 7 bases identical to TRBD2. Per the germline V gene, CDR1 is SGHVS and CDR2 is FQNEAQ. The V segment lost 5 bases and the J segment 7 bases; nucleotides outside the gene matches: 8. This CDR3 has 13 residues. This CDR3 is CASSPRGGGEQYF. The CDR3 bases are TGTGCCAGCAGCCCCCGCGGGGGAGGAGAGCAGTACTTC.

CDR3 sequence: CASSLVTGTLYNEQFF. The CDR3 coding sequence is TGTGCCAGCAGCTTAGTTACCGGGACTCTATACAATGAGCAGTTCTTC. V gene TRBV7-6 combines with J gene TRBJ2-1; D may be TRBD2 (6 bases). V was shortened by 1 base and J by 4 bases, with 14 bases between the two germline ends. The CDR3 loop spans 16 amino acids. CDR1 and CDR2 (germline): SGHVS, FNYEAQ.

This clone has only one observation. The rearrangement uses TRBV5-1 and TRBJ2-1; 9 nucleotides match TRBD1. The J segment lost 8 bases and the V segment lost 0 bases, leaving 6 bases of the junction unmatched. The V gene's germline CDR1 is SGHRS and CDR2 YFSETQ. CDR3 length equals 15 residues. CDR3 DNA: TGCGCCAGCAGCTTGGCGGGACAGGGTCTATATGAGCAGTTCTTC. Translating gives CASSLAGQGLYEQFF.

The chain joins TRBV30 to TRBJ1-1; the D is unclear. The ends were cut back, 6 bases at V and 0 bases at J, with 17 bases in the middle. The V gene's germline CDR1 is GTSNPN and CDR2 SVGIG (reference sequence). CDR3 length equals 15 residues. CDR3 nucleotides: TGTGCCTGTCAAGTGGGCGGGTCTCTGAACACTGAAGCTTTCTTT. This translates into CACQVGGSLNTEAFF. Complete variable domain (other parts from reference TRBV30 and TRBJ1-1): SQTIHQWPATLVQPVGSPLSLECTVEGTSNPNLYWYRQAAGRGLQLLFYSVGIGQISSEVPQNLSASRPQDRQFILSSKKLLLSDSGFYLCACQVGGSLNTEAFFGQGTRLTVV.

CDR3 bases: TGCGCCAGCAGTGTCAATGCGGGCCCCAACAATGAGCAGTTCTTC. Protein: CASSVNAGPNNEQFF. V and J are TRBV5-1 and TRBJ2-1; a weak D match, TRBD2 (5 bases). Trimming removed 5 bases from V and 5 bases from J, with 17 bases in between. From germline, CDR1 is SGHRS and CDR2 YFSETQ. The CDR3 sequence is 15 residues long.

This clone was found once. The CDR3 loop reads CASRRGQGLSGNEQFF. CDR3 nucleotides: TGTGCCAGCAGAAGGGGGCAAGGGCTTAGCGGCAATGAGCAGTTCTTC. The chain uses TRBV28 and TRBJ2-1, with D possibly matching TRBD1 (7 bases). The V gene lost 6 bases and the J gene lost 6 bases, with 21 bases spanning the gap. Germline assignment: CDR1 MDHEN and CDR2 SYDVKM. This CDR3 comprises 16 residues.

This chain joins TRBV19 and TRBJ1-5; D perhaps matches TRBD1 (5 bases). V lost 3 bases to trimming and J lost 6 bases, with 15 bases between them. This CDR3 spans 15 amino acids. From germline, CDR1 is LNHDA and CDR2 SQIVND (reference sequence). CDR3 in DNA: TGTGCCAGTAGTATCCTTCTCCAGGGCGCTCAGCCCCAGCATTTT. This translates into CASSILLQGAQPQHF. Variable domain in full (rest from reference TRBV19 and TRBJ1-5): DGGITQSPKYLFRKEGQNVTLSCEQNLNHDAMYWYRQDPGQGLRLIYYSQIVNDFQKGDIAEGYSVSREKKESFPLTVTSAQKNPTAFYLCASSILLQGAQPQHFGDGTRLSIL.